This entry lists 10 T cell receptor beta chains sequenced from one sample in a study of glioma-infiltrating T cells. Amplification of TCR alpha and beta CDR3 regions from RNA used iRepertoire nested multiplex PCR. MiXCR, run by TCRdb on the multiplex PCR reads, gives a single entry per CDR3 protein. The sample has about 140,000 distinct CDR3 sequences, about two fifths seen once. Sequencing was carried out using glioma tissue, nonneoplastic brain tissue, or PBMCs (not recorded which). Receptor source: a human donor with low-grade glioma or glioblastoma, undergoing nonglioma brain surgery, or in good health (not recorded which).

Turning to this clonotype: A read error may be the cause here, since a much bigger clone is one base away. J is TRBJ2-1 and V is TRBV27, with D perhaps matching TRBD2 (5 bases). Per germline, CDR1 MNHEY and CDR2 SMNVEV (reference sequence). V dropped 3 bases and J dropped 12 bases, with 18 bases sitting between them. This CDR3 spans 14 amino acids. The CDR3 DNA follows: TGTGCCAGCAGTTTCCGAAAAAACCAACTAGTGCAGTTCTTC. Amino acids: CASSFRKNQLVQFF.

This clonotype was recorded a few times. V is TRBV18 and J is TRBJ2-1; D not resolved. From germline, CDR1 is KGHSH and CDR2 LQKENI. Trimming stripped 5 bases from V and 5 bases from J, with 19 bases between. There are 16 residues in the CDR3. For the CDR3, the DNA is TGTGCCAGCTCAACAACACCACTAACCCGAGACAATGAGCAGTTCTTC. Protein: CASSTTPLTRDNEQFF.

The rearrangement links TRBV6-1 to TRBJ2-7; the match to TRBD1 covers 8 bases. Germline V gene lookup returns CDR1 MNHNS and CDR2 SASEGT. This CDR3 is built from 18 residues. The V and J ends lost 1 base and 3 bases, in that order; junction bases with no gene match: 14. Written as DNA, the CDR3 is TGTGCCAGCAGTGAAGTCGGATCGGGACAGGTAACTCACTACGAGCAGTACTTC. Translation gives CASSEVGSGQVTHYEQYF.

This clonotype was counted at least ten times. The rearrangement links TRBV6-6 to TRBJ2-7; D gene uncertain. V lost 2 bases to trimming and J lost 3 bases, with 5 bases between them. The germline V gene has CDR1 MNHNY and CDR2 SVGAGI (reference sequence). This CDR3 spans 12 amino acids. The CDR3 spells CASSYVGYEQYF. CDR3 sequence (DNA): TGTGCCAGCAGTTACGTGGGCTACGAGCAGTACTTC.

This chain joins TRBV3-1 and TRBJ2-1; 13 nucleotides agree with TRBD2. Looked up from germline, CDR1 is LGHDT and CDR2 is YNNKEL (reference sequence). V lost 4 bases to trimming and J lost 11 bases; unmatched junction nucleotides: 11. The CDR3 covers 16 residues. For the CDR3, the DNA is TGTGCCAGCAGCCTGAGACTAGCGGGGGGCCCGATCCAGCAGTTCTTC. It translates to CASSLRLAGGPIQQFF.

The J gene is TRBJ1-2, the V gene TRBV5-4, with D maybe TRBD1 (5 bases). Trimming pared 0 bases from V and 4 bases from J, leaving 13 bases between. There are 15 residues in the CDR3. Germline V gene sequence: CDR1 SGHNT, CDR2 YYREEE (reference sequence). CDR3 coding DNA: TGTGCCAGCAGCTTGGGGTCTGGGGGTCCCTATGGCTACACCTTC. Protein: CASSLGSGGPYGYTF.

This clonotype was observed a handful of times. The CDR3 DNA sequence: TGTGCCAGCAGCTTATGGGGAGGAACAGCCTACGAGCAGTACTTC. It is translated as CASSLWGGTAYEQYF. The chain is built from TRBV4-2 and TRBJ2-7; TRBD2 might be the D (6 bases). The CDR3 covers 15 residues. The V and J ends lost 5 bases and 2 bases respectively, with 16 bases between them. The germline CDR1 and CDR2 sequences are LGHNA and YNFKEQ.

CDR3 region: CASSLGRGLNQETQYF. The DNA for the CDR3 is TGTGCCAGCAGCTTAGGTCGGGGGTTAAATCAAGAGACCCAGTACTTC. V usage is TRBV7-2 and J usage is TRBJ2-5; D may be TRBD2 (6 bases). Germline CDR1 and CDR2: SGHTA and FQGNSA. The CDR3 sequence is 16 residues long. Deletions cut 1 base from V and 2 bases from J, with 14 bases between.

This clonotype appeared many times. The chain recombines TRBV6-2 or TRBV6-3 with TRBJ2-2; TRBD1 matches at 9 bases. Trimming took 6 bases from V and 5 from J; bases not matched to a gene: 7. The CDR3 contains 15 residues. Per germline, CDR1 MNHEY and CDR2 SVGEGT. The CDR3 DNA reads as TGTGCCAGCAGCCAGGGACAGGGCAGGACCGGGGAGCTGTTTTTT. Encoded protein: CASSQGQGRTGELFF.

This clonotype has more than one count but fewer than ten. The chain joins TRBV20-1 to TRBJ2-7; no firm D call. Trimming pared 4 bases from V and 0 bases from J, leaving 16 bases between. Germline loops: CDR1 DFQATT, CDR2 SNEGSKA (reference sequence). This CDR3 spans 15 amino acids. CDR3 DNA: TGCAGTGCTAACCCGGTCGGGCCACCCTCCTACGAGCAGTACTTC. Amino acids: CSANPVGPPSYEQYF.